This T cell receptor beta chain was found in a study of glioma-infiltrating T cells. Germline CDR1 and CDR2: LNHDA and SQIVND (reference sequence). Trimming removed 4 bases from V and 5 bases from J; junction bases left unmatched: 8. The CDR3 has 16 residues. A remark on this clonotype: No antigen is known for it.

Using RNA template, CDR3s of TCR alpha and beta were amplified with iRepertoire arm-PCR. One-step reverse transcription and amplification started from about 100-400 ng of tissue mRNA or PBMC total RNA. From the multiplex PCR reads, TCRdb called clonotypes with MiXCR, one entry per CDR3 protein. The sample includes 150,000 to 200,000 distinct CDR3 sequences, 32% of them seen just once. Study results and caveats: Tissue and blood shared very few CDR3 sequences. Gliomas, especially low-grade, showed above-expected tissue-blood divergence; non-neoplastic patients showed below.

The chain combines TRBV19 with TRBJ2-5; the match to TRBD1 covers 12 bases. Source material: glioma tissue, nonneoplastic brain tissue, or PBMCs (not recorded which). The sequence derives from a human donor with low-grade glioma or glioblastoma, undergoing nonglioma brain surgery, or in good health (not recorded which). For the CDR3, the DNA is TGTGCCAGTAGTACTCCCCGGGACAGGGGGCGGGAGACCCAGTACTTC. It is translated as CASSTPRDRGRETQYF.